The 5 T cell receptor beta chains presented below share a single source sample, sequenced in a study of radiotherapy plus CTLA-4 blockade in lung cancer. Method: immunoSEQ multiplex PCR; TCRdb's copy keeps in-frame clones and lacks some. The sample gives around 85,000 clones, 75% to 90% of which show up once; approximately 2.2% is in the top ten. Sequencing was performed on peripheral blood, taken from a patient treated with radiotherapy plus ipilimumab. These receptors all come from a human donor with non-small cell lung cancer who had a partial response to radiotherapy plus ipilimumab.

This clone came up once. The CDR3 loop reads CASSLDGGVRETQYF. The CDR3 DNA reads as TGTGCCAGCAGTTTGGACGGGGGGGTTAGGGAGACCCAGTACTTC. V and J are TRBV28 and TRBJ2-5, with 8 bases identical to TRBD2. V trimming: 3 bases; J trimming: 5 bases; junction bases outside the gene matches: 8. Germline CDR1 and CDR2: MDHEN and SYDVKM. The CDR3 spans 15 residues.

The chain uses TRBV6-5 and TRBJ1-1; D possibly corresponds to TRBD1 (5 bases). The CDR3 runs 13 residues. V lost 5 bases and J 11 bases, leaving 18 bases between the germline ends. From germline, CDR1 is MNHEY and CDR2 SVGAGI. CDR3 bases: TGTGCCAGCAGTCAACGGGACTTCCCGCGGGCTTTCTTT. It codes for CASSQRDFPRAFF.

The chain is built from TRBV11-2 and TRBJ2-1; 9 bases fit TRBD2. There are 17 residues in the CDR3. Germline loops: CDR1 SGHAT, CDR2 FQNNGV. V dropped 0 bases and J dropped 5; count of bases not matched to a gene: 8. The DNA of the CDR3 is TGTGCCAGCAGCTTAGATAGAGCGGGAGGTAGGGACAATGAGCAGTTCTTC. Protein product: CASSLDRAGGRDNEQFF.

This chain uses TRBV18 with TRBJ2-3; TRBD2 matches 9 bases. The CDR3 contains 14 residues. With V trimmed by 5 bases and J by 4 bases, 4 bases remained unmatched. Germline assignment: CDR1 KGHSH and CDR2 LQKENI. Here the CDR3 DNA reads TGTGCCAGCTCAGTTAGCGGGAGTTCAGATACGCAGTATTTT. Translation: CASSVSGSSDTQYF.

This clone was observed once. The chain couples TRBV5-1 to TRBJ2-3; 16 positions match TRBD2. CDR1 is SGHRS, CDR2 YFSETQ, per germline. The CDR3 extends over 18 amino acids. V was pared by 3 bases and J by 1 base, with 5 bases of the junction left unmatched. The CDR3 sequence is CASSSGTSGRARTDTQYF. In DNA, the CDR3 is TGCGCCAGCAGCTCGGGGACTAGCGGGAGGGCCCGCACAGATACGCAGTATTTT.